The text below deals with one TCR beta chain. Germline CDR1 reads MNHNS; CDR2 reads SASEGT. V dropped 3 bases and J dropped 7 bases, with 12 bases sitting between them. The CDR3 runs 13 residues. Method: immunoSEQ multiplex PCR; TCRdb's copy keeps in-frame clones and lacks some. The sample lists more than 150,000 clones, 80% to 85% occurring once. This sample is part of a study of blood T cell repertoires in COVID-19. The TCR was taken from a woman aged 45 to 65 who had recovered from COVID-19. The chain recombines TRBV6-1 with TRBJ1-2; the D gene is possibly TRBD1 (5 bases). The material sequenced was PBMCs or T cells enriched from blood (not recorded which). In nucleotides, the CDR3 is TGTGCCAGCAGTGACCAGGGTCTGTTTGGCTACACCTTC. It is translated as CASSDQGLFGYTF.